These 21 T cell receptor beta chains were sequenced from one sample in a study of vaccination and CD4 T cells after COVID-19 (dated by TCRdb to the early 2020s). These receptors lack a known antigen. The meaning of the sample's treatment or condition label: roughly 10-day PBMC culture with coronavirus spike peptide pools or control peptides (ViraFEST assay). The library relied on PCR. The instrument given in TCRdb is Illumina iSeq 100. DNA from cultured CD4+ T cells underwent TCR sequencing with the Oncomine TCR Beta short-read assay at the Johns Hopkins FTIC core. TCRdb took the public reads, trimmed them with fastp at Q25, ran MiXCR for clone calling and kept in-frame beta chains. Under each unique CDR3 protein, matching rows form one entry showing the most common genes and DNA. Across this sample there are roughly 16,000 distinct CDR3 sequences, with 70% to 80% seen only once. The ten top clones hold about a sixth of the sample.

The material sequenced was CD4+ T cells from blood, cultured in vitro. These receptors originate from a human donor who had recovered from COVID-19.

The J gene is TRBJ1-5, the V gene TRBV7-2; 9 nucleotides match TRBD1. J gave up 7 bases and V 2 bases, and 6 bases lay outside the gene matches. From germline, CDR1 is SGHTA and CDR2 FQGNSA. The CDR3 totals 15 residues. The CDR3 here is CASSLTGGLGQPQHF. The CDR3 DNA follows: TGTGCCAGCAGCTTAACAGGGGGCTTAGGACAGCCCCAGCATTTT.

This clonotype was seen just once. The V call is TRBV6-1, the J call TRBJ1-2; D gene uncertain. Per the germline V gene, CDR1 is MNHNS and CDR2 is SASEGT. The CDR3 loop spans 12 amino acids. Trimming cost V 7 bases and J 8 bases, with 14 bases left between them. CDR3: CASTPGRGGYTF. CDR3 sequence (DNA): TGTGCCAGCACCCCCGGGCGTGGCGGCTACACCTTC.

The V call is TRBV7-9, the J call TRBJ1-2, with TRBD1 matching 9 bases. Trimming took 2 bases from V and 6 from J; bases not matched to a gene: 7. The germline gives CDR1 SEHNR, CDR2 FQNEAQ (reference sequence). The CDR3 has 15 amino acids. The CDR3 loop reads CASSLRPGQGDGYTF. For the CDR3, the DNA is TGTGCCAGCAGCTTACGGCCGGGACAGGGAGATGGCTACACCTTC.

The chain carries TRBV7-9 and TRBJ2-3; the D gene is possibly TRBD2 (5 bases). V was cut by 5 bases and J by 4 bases, with 19 bases left in between. Per the germline V gene, CDR1 is SEHNR and CDR2 is FQNEAQ (reference sequence). The CDR3 runs to 16 residues. In nucleotides, the CDR3 is TGTGCCAGCAGCATCACGGGGAGACTAAGTTCAGATACGCAGTATTTT. Protein: CASSITGRLSSDTQYF.

In this sample, this clonotype turned up a few times. J is TRBJ1-6 and V is TRBV15; D uncertain. Trimming left V 11 bases short and J 2 bases short, with 10 bases between. This CDR3 spans 13 amino acids. CDR1 is LNHNV and CDR2 is YYDKDF in the germline V gene (reference sequence). CDR3 residues: CARNGAYNSPLHF. CDR3 in DNA: TGTGCCCGGAACGGCGCCTATAATTCACCCCTCCACTTT.

CDR3 sequence: CASSYSRLVEGGLYGYTF. The CDR3, as DNA: TGTGCCAGCAGTTACTCACGTCTCGTGGAGGGTGGCCTTTATGGCTACACCTTC. J is TRBJ1-2 and V is TRBV6-5; D gene ambiguous. V dropped 0 bases and J dropped 5 bases, with 22 bases sitting between them. Germline assignment: CDR1 MNHEY and CDR2 SVGAGI. This CDR3 comprises 18 residues.

This chain joins TRBV7-2 and TRBJ2-1; TRBD1 agrees at 12 bases. Germline V lookup: CDR1 SGHTA, CDR2 FQGNSA. The CDR3 has 17 residues. Trimming removed 4 bases from V and 6 bases from J; junction bases left unmatched: 10. DNA for the CDR3: TGTGCCAGCAGCTCCTACCGCCGGGACAGGGGGCGCAATGAGCAGTTCTTC. Translation gives CASSSYRRDRGRNEQFF.

A word on this clonotype: This CDR3 is missing its conserved last phenylalanine or tryptophan, likely due to a read error. The J gene is TRBJ2-5, the V gene TRBV27; D not resolved. Germline CDR1 reads MNHEY; CDR2 reads SMNVEV (reference sequence). The ends were cut back, 11 bases at V and 3 bases at J, with 4 bases in the middle. CDR3 length equals 9 residues. The CDR3 sequence: CAPKETQYS. The CDR3 DNA follows: TGTGCCCCCAAAGAGACCCAGTACTCC.

The rearrangement links TRBV6-2 or TRBV6-3 to TRBJ2-5; 11 positions match TRBD2. CDR3 length equals 16 residues. V lost 5 bases and J lost 1; bases outside the gene matches: 6. The germline V gene has CDR1 MNHEY and CDR2 SVGEGT. CDR3 nucleotides: TGTGCCAGCAGTGCGGGACTAGCGGACCCCCAAGAGACCCAGTACTTC. Protein sequence: CASSAGLADPQETQYF.

V gene TRBV2 combines with J gene TRBJ1-5, with 7 bases lining up with TRBD1. The junction had 11 bases not matched to a gene; V was cut back by 8 bases and J by 4 bases. Germline-derived CDR1 and CDR2 are SNHLY and FYNNEI. The CDR3 consists of 15 residues. This chain's CDR3 is CASQRRGLENQPQHF. The CDR3 coding sequence is TGTGCCAGCCAACGCAGGGGGTTAGAAAATCAGCCCCAGCATTTT.

The chain has TRBV20-1 and TRBJ2-1, with 9 bases aligning to TRBD2. V lost 5 bases and J lost 5; bases outside the gene matches: 10. The CDR3 loop spans 15 amino acids. Germline-derived CDR1 and CDR2 are DFQATT and SNEGSKA (reference sequence). The CDR3 is CSAPGEREVHNEQFF. For the CDR3, the DNA is TGCAGTGCTCCCGGAGAGCGGGAGGTACACAATGAGCAGTTCTTC.

This clonotype is medium-sized by share. The chain joins TRBV27 to TRBJ2-3, with 13 bases that match TRBD2. Unmatched junction bases numbered 6, after V lost 0 bases and J lost 9 bases. The germline V gene encodes CDR1 MNHEY and CDR2 SMNVEV (reference sequence). This CDR3 region has 16 residues. CDR3 amino acids: CASSLSRTSGSVTQYF. CDR3 nucleotides: TGTGCCAGCAGTTTATCCCGGACTAGCGGGAGTGTCACGCAGTATTTT.

The chain recombines TRBV15 with TRBJ2-7, with 11 bases matching TRBD1. J was trimmed by 1 base and V by 3 bases; bases with no gene match: 8. The CDR3 loop spans 17 amino acids. Germline loops: CDR1 LNHNV, CDR2 YYDKDF (reference sequence). The CDR3 reads CATSRRTGGAPSYEQYF. Here the CDR3 DNA reads TGTGCCACCAGCAGGCGGACAGGGGGCGCCCCGTCCTACGAGCAGTACTTC.

The chain joins TRBV27 to TRBJ1-6; 9 bases fit TRBD1. From germline, CDR1 is MNHEY and CDR2 SMNVEV (reference sequence). CDR3 length: 16 amino acids. Losses at the gene ends were 0 bases for V and 10 bases for J; bases not matched to a gene: 7. This CDR3 reads CASSLSNRGLWSPLHF. CDR3 coding DNA: TGTGCCAGCAGTTTATCGAACAGGGGGCTTTGGTCACCCCTCCACTTT.

In the case of this clonotype: The junction differs from germline at one of its ends, possibly a read error. The chain couples TRBV6-1 to TRBJ1-1, with 7 bases matching TRBD1. In germline, CDR1 is MNHNS, CDR2 SASEGT. The CDR3 is 15 residues long. CDR3 region: CATHMASTGNAEAFF. As DNA, the CDR3 is TGTGCCACCCACATGGCATCGACAGGGAACGCTGAAGCTTTCTTT.

This chain joins TRBV24-1 and TRBJ2-1; D is possibly TRBD2 (7 bases). The CDR3 is made up of 16 amino acids. The ends were cut back, 6 bases at V and 7 bases at J, with 21 bases in the middle. Germline V gene lookup returns CDR1 KGHDR and CDR2 SFDVKD. The DNA of the CDR3 is TGTGCCACCAGTACACGTGGGAGGGGGTCTGATAATGAGCAGTTCTTC. This codes for CATSTRGRGSDNEQFF.

V and J are TRBV19 and TRBJ2-4, with 10 bases identical to TRBD2. The CDR3 covers 21 residues. The junction had 22 bases not matched to a gene; V was cut back by 8 bases and J by 0 bases. Germline CDR1 is LNHDA and CDR2 is SQIVND (reference sequence). CDR3 DNA sequence: TGTGCCAGTCGAGTAAGGAACCCGAGCGGGAGGGCGGGGGAAGCCAAAAACATTCAGTACTTC. Translated, it gives CASRVRNPSGRAGEAKNIQYF.

This clonotype was recorded a few times. The gene calls are TRBV7-2 and TRBJ1-5, with D possibly being TRBD1 (6 bases). CDR1 is SGHTA and CDR2 is FQGNSA in the germline V gene. Between the trimmed V and J ends, which lost 1 base and 2 bases, there was a span of 12 bases. This CDR3 contains 16 residues. The CDR3 nucleotides read TGTGCCAGCAGCTTAGAGTCCAGGGGTGGCAATCAGCCCCAGCATTTT. It specifies CASSLESRGGNQPQHF.

J is TRBJ1-2 and V is TRBV7-2; 7 bases line up with TRBD1. CDR3 size: 14 residues. With 5 bases clipped from V and 8 bases from J, the junction kept 11 bases outside the gene matches. Germline lookup yields CDR1 SGHTA and CDR2 FQGNSA. The CDR3 sequence is CASSQRQGGLGYTF. The DNA for the CDR3 is TGTGCCAGCAGCCAAAGACAGGGTGGGTTAGGCTACACCTTC. The variable domain in full, completed from reference TRBV7-2 and TRBJ1-2, reads GAGVSQSPSNKVTEKGKDVELRCDPISGHTALYWYRQSLGQGLEFLIYFQGNSAPDKSGLPSDRFSAERTGGSVSTLTIQRTQQEDSAVYLCASSQRQGGLGYTFGSGTRLTVV.

A few counts support this clonotype. This sequence joins TRBV6-1 and TRBJ1-5; D ambiguous. V lost 2 bases and J 7 bases, leaving 9 bases between the germline ends. The V gene's germline CDR1 is MNHNS and CDR2 SASEGT. The CDR3 runs 13 residues. The CDR3: CASSEMVGQPQHF. In DNA form, the CDR3 reads TGTGCCAGCAGTGAAATGGTAGGGCAGCCCCAGCATTTT.

This chain uses TRBV19 with TRBJ2-7; 8 bases are shared with TRBD2. Germline V gives CDR1 LNHDA, CDR2 SQIVND (reference sequence). This CDR3 region has 16 residues. V was pared by 2 bases and J by 1 base, with 7 bases of the junction left unmatched. CDR3 in amino acids: CASSIMAGTRSYEQYF. The CDR3 nucleotides read TGTGCCAGTAGTATAATGGCTGGGACTAGGTCCTACGAGCAGTACTTC.